This TCR beta chain was captured by sequencing in a study of radiation and T cells in renal cell carcinoma. The time point denotes: blood 2 weeks post-SBRT. Treatment reported: 15 Gy SBRT to primary tumor, nephrectomy 4 weeks later. The tumor was a clear cell renal cell carcinoma. Measured with immunoSEQ multiplex PCR; TCRdb has only the in-frame clones, and not every one. Altogether 60,000 to 65,000 clones are present, just over 75% being singletons, with the ten largest covering roughly 6.1%. This clonotype was sampled from a man aged 60 to 69 with renal cell carcinoma. Sequencing used blood, obtained from a patient whose treatment included radiotherapy and nephrectomy.

This chain's CDR3 is CASSLTGGRTDTQYF. CDR3 nucleotide sequence: TGTGCCAGCAGCTTAACAGGGGGACGCACAGATACGCAGTATTTT. The chain has TRBV5-4 and TRBJ2-3; 8 nucleotides align to TRBD1. The length of the CDR3 is 15 residues. CDR1 is SGHNT and CDR2 is YYREEE in the germline V gene (reference sequence). Trimming removed 2 bases from V and 1 base from J; junction bases left unmatched: 3. Based on the CDR3 plus reference TRBV5-4 and TRBJ2-3, the full variable domain is ETGVTQSPTHLIKTRGQQVTLRCSSQSGHNTVSWYQQALGQGPQFIFQYYREEENGRGNFPPRFSGLQFPNYSSELNVNALELDDSALYLCASSLTGGRTDTQYFGPGTRLTVL.